This T cell receptor beta chain was profiled in a study of shared clonotypes between healthy human individuals. Findings of the study overall: Non-shared clonotypes displayed generation probabilities falling below those of clonotypes present in all four donors.

Regarding this clone: What it binds is unknown.

Profiled with immunoSEQ multiplex PCR; TCRdb holds only in-frame clones, not every one. The table records millions of clones, less than 95% of them present only once. CD45RO negativity and positive selection for CCR7 defined naive CD8 cells, a population that excluded terminally differentiated effector memory CD45RA+ cells. The V gene end was trimmed by 4 bases and the J gene end by 3 bases; junction bases not matched to a gene: 7. CDR1 is SGHDN, CDR2 FVKESK, per germline. This CDR3 comprises 15 residues. The chain links TRBV14 to TRBJ2-7; TRBD1 matches 9 bases. The sample comprised naive CD8+ T cells sorted from blood. This TCR was sampled from a man in his late teens or twenties in good health. The DNA for the CDR3 is TGTGCCAGCAGCCCGGGACAGGGTTCCCGCTACGAGCAGTACTTC. Amino acids: CASSPGQGSRYEQYF.